This TCR beta chain is from a study of blood T cell repertoires in COVID-19. Per the original methods: Reference gene primer amplification gave estimated nucleated cell counts. Sequencing used immunoSEQ multiplex PCR; TCRdb keeps in-frame clones, though not all of them. V, J and clone size were drawn from that table, and D and trimming were deduced from the DNA. Among 250,000 or so clones listed, 65% to 90% were seen once. V shed 4 bases and J 6 bases; nucleotides not matched to a gene: 8. This CDR3 is built from 14 residues. Germline CDR1 reads LNHDA; CDR2 reads SQIVND (reference sequence). The receptor was isolated from a man aged 35 to 55 who had recovered from COVID-19. The sequencing sample was made of peripheral blood. The rearrangement uses TRBV19 and TRBJ1-1; TRBD1 matches at 7 bases. The CDR3 region is CASSTYTGEAEAFF. The CDR3 bases are TGTGCCAGTAGTACCTATACAGGGGAGGCTGAAGCTTTCTTT.